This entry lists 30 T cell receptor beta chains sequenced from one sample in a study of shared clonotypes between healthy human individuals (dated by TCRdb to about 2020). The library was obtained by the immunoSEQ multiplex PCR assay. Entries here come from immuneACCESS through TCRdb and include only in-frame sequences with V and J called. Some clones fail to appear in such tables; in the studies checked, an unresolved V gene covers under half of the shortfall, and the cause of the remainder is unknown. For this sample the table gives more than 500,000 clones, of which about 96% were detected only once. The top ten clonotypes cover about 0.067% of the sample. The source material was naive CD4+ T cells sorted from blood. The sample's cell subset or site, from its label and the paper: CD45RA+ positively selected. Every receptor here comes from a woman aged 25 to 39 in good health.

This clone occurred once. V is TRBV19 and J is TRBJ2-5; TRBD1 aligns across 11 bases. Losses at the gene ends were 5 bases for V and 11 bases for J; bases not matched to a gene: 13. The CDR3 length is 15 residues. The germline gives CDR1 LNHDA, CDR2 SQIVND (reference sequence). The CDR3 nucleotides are TGTGCCAGTAGTCCGCGGACAGGGGGCTCCTGGGAGCAGTACTTC. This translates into CASSPRTGGSWEQYF.

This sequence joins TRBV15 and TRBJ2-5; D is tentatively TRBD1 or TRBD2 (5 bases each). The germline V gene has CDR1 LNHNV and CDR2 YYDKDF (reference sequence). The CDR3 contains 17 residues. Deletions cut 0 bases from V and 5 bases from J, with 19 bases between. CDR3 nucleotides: TGTGCCACCAGCAGAGACGTCTCCGGGACGGGGACGGAGACCCAGTACTTC. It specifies CATSRDVSGTGTETQYF.

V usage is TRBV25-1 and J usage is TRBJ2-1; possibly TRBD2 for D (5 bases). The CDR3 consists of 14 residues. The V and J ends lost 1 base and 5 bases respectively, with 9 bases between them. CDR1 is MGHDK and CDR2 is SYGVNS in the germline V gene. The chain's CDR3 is CASSESSLDNEQFF. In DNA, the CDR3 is TGTGCCAGCAGTGAATCATCACTAGACAATGAGCAGTTCTTC.

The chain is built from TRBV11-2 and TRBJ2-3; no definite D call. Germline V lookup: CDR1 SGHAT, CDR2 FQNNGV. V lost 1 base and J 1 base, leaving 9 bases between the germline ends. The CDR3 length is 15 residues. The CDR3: CASSLALSRTDTQYF. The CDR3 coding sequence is TGTGCCAGCAGCTTAGCCCTATCCCGCACAGATACGCAGTATTTT.

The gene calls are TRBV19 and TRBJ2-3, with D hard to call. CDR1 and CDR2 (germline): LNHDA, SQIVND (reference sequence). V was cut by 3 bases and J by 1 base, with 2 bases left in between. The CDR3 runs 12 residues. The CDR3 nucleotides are TGTGCCAGTAGTATGGGCACAGATACGCAGTATTTT. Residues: CASSMGTDTQYF. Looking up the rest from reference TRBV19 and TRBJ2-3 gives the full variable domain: DGGITQSPKYLFRKEGQNVTLSCEQNLNHDAMYWYRQDPGQGLRLIYYSQIVNDFQKGDIAEGYSVSREKKESFPLTVTSAQKNPTAFYLCASSMGTDTQYFGPGTRLTVL.

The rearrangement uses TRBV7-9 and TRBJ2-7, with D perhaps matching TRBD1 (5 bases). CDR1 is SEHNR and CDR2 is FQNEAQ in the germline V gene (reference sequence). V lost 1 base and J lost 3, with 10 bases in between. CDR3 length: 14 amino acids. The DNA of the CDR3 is TGTGCCAGCAGCTTAGGGCAGGGTAACTACGAGCAGTACTTC. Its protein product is CASSLGQGNYEQYF. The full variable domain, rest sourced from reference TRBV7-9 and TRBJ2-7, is DTGVSQNPRHKITKRGQNVTFRCDPISEHNRLYWYRQTLGQGPEFLTYFQNEAQLEKSRLLSDRFSAERPKGSFSTLEIQRTEQGDSAMYLCASSLGQGNYEQYFGPGTRLTVT.

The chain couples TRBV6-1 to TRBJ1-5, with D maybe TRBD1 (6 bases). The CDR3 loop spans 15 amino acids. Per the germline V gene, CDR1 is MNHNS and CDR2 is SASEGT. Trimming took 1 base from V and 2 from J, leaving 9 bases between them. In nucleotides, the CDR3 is TGTGCCAGCAGTGAAGTATGGACAGGCAATCAGCCCCAGCATTTT. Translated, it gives CASSEVWTGNQPQHF.

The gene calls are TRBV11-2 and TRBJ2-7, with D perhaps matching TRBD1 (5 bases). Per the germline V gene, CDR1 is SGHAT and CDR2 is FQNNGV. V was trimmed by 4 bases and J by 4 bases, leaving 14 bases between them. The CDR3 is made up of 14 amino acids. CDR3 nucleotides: TGTGCCAGCAGCTCCCGGAAGGGGTGGTACGAGCAGTACTTC. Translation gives CASSSRKGWYEQYF.

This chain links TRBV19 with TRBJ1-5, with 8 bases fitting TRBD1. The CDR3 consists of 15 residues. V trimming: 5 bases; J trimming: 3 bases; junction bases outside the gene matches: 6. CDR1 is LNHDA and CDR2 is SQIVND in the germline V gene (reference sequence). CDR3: CASSFRTGLNQPQHF. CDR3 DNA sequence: TGTGCCAGTAGTTTCAGGACAGGGCTCAATCAGCCCCAGCATTTT.

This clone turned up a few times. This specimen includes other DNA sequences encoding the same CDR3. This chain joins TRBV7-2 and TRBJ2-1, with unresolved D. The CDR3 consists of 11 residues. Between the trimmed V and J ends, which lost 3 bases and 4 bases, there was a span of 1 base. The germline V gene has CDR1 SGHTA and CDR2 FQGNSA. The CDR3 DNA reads TGTGCCAGCAGCTTTTACAATGAGCAGTTCTTC. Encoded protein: CASSFYNEQFF.

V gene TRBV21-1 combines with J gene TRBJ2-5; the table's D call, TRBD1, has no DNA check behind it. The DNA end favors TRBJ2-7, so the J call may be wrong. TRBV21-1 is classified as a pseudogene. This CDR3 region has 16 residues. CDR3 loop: CASSKAWVQGDDEQYF. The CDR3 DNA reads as TGTGCCAGCAGCAAAGCGTGGGTTCAGGGGGACGACGAGCAGTACTTC.

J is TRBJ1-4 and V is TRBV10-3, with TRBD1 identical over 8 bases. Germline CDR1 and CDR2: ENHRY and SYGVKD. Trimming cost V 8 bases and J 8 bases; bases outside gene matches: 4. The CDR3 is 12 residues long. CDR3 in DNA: TGTGCCATCGGACAGGGTGGAGAAAAACTGTTTTTT. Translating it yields CAIGQGGEKLFF.

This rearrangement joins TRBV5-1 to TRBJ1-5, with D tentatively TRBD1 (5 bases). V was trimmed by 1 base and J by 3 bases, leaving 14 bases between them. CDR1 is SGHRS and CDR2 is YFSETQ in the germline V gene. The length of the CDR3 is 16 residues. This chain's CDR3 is CASSLTGVLDNQPQHF. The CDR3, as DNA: TGCGCCAGCAGCTTGACGGGGGTATTAGACAATCAGCCCCAGCATTTT. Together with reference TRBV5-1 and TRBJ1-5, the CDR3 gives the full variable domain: KAGVTQTPRYLIKTRGQQVTLSCSPISGHRSVSWYQQTPGQGLQFLFEYFSETQRNKGNFPGRFSGRQFSNSRSEMNVSTLELGDSALYLCASSLTGVLDNQPQHFGDGTRLSIL.

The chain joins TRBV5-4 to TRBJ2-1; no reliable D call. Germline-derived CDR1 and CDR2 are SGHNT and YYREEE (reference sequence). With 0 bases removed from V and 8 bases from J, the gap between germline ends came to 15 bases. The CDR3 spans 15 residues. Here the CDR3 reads CASSLDLRTPHEQFF. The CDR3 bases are TGTGCCAGCAGCTTGGATTTACGGACGCCCCATGAGCAGTTCTTC.

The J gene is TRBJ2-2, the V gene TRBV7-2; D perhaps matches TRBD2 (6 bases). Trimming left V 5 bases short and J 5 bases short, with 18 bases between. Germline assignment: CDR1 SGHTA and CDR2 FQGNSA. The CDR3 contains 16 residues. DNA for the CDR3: TGTGCCAGCAGCGCGTTGTGGGGAGGCGGAACCGGGGAGCTGTTTTTT. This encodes CASSALWGGGTGELFF. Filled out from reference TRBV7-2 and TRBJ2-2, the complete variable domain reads GAGVSQSPSNKVTEKGKDVELRCDPISGHTALYWYRQSLGQGLEFLIYFQGNSAPDKSGLPSDRFSAERTGGSVSTLTIQRTQQEDSAVYLCASSALWGGGTGELFFGEGSRLTVL.

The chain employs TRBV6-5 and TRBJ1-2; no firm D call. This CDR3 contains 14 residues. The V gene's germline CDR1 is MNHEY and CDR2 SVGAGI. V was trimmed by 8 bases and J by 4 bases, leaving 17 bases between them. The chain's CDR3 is CASRYPGPPYGYTF. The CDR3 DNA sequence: TGTGCCAGCCGGTACCCAGGACCTCCCTATGGCTACACCTTC.

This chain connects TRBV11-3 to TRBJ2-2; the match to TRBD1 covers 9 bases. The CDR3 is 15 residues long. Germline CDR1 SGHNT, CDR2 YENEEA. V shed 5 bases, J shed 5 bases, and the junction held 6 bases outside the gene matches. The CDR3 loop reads CASSPGTGRTGELFF. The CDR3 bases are TGTGCCAGCAGCCCCGGGACAGGGAGGACCGGGGAGCTGTTTTTT.

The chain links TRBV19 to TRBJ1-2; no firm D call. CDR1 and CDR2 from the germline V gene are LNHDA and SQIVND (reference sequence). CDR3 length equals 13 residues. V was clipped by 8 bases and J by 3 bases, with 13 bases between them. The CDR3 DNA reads TGTGCCAGTCGGTCAGAAACTTACTATGGCTACACCTTC. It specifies CASRSETYYGYTF.

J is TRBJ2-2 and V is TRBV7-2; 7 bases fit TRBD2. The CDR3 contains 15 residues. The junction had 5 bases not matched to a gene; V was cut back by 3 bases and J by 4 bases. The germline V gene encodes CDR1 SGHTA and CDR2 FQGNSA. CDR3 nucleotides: TGTGCCAGCAGCTTCTGGCCTAGCGGCACCGGGGAGCTGTTTTTT. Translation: CASSFWPSGTGELFF.

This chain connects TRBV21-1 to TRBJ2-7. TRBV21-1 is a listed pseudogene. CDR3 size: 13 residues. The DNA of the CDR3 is TGTGCCAGCAGCAAAGTTGGGTCCTACGAGCAGTACTTC. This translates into CASSKVGSYEQYF.

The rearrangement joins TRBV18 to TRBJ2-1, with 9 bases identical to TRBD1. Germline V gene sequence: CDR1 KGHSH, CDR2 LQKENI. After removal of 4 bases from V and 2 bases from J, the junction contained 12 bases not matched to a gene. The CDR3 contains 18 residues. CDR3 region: CASSRNRQGEGTYNEQFF. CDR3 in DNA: TGTGCCAGCTCACGAAACCGACAGGGGGAGGGAACCTACAATGAGCAGTTCTTC.

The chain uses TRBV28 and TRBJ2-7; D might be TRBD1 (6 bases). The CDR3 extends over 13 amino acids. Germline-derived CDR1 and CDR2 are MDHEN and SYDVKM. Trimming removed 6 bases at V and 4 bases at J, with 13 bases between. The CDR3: CASRIGTPYEQYF. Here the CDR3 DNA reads TGTGCCAGCAGGATAGGGACACCTTACGAGCAGTACTTC.

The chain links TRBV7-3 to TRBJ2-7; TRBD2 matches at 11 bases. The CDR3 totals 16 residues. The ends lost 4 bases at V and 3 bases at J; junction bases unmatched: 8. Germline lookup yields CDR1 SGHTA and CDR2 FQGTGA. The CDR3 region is CASSSEGLAVRYEQYF. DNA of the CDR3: TGTGCCAGCAGCTCCGAGGGACTAGCGGTCCGCTACGAGCAGTACTTC.

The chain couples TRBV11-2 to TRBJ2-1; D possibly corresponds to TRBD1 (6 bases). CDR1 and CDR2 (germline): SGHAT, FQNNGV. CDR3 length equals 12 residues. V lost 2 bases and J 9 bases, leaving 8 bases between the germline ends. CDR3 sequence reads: CASSLSGVEQFF. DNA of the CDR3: TGTGCCAGCAGCTTATCAGGGGTTGAGCAGTTCTTC.

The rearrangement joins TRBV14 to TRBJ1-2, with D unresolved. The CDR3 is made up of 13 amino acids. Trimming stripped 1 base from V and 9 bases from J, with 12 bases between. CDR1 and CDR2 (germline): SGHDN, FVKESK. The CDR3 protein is CASSQVGGLRYTF. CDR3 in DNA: TGTGCCAGCAGCCAAGTAGGAGGGCTCCGCTACACCTTC.

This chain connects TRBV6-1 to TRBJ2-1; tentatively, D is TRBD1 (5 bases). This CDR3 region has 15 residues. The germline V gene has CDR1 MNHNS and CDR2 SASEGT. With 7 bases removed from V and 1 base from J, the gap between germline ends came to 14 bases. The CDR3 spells CASTGQGRSYNEQFF. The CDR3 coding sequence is TGTGCCAGCACAGGCCAGGGTCGTTCCTACAATGAGCAGTTCTTC.

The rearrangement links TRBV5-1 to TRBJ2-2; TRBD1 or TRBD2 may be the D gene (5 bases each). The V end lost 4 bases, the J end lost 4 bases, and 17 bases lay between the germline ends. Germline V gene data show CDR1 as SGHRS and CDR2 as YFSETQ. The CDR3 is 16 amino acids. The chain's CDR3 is CASSLDGGSITGELFF. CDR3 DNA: TGCGCCAGCAGCCTAGATGGGGGAAGTATCACCGGGGAGCTGTTTTTT.

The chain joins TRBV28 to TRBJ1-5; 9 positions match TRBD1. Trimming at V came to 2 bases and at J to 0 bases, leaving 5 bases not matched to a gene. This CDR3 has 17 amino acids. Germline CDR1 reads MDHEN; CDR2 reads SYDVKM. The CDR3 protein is CASSLMGTGYSNQPQHF. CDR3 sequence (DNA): TGTGCCAGCAGTTTAATGGGGACAGGGTATAGCAATCAGCCCCAGCATTTT.

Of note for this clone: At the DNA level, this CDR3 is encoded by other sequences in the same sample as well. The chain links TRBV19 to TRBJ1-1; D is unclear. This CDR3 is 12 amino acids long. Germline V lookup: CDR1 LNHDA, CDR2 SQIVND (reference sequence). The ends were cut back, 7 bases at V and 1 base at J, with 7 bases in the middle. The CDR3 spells CASTYRNTEAFF. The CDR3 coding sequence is TGTGCCAGTACCTACAGGAACACTGAAGCTTTCTTT.

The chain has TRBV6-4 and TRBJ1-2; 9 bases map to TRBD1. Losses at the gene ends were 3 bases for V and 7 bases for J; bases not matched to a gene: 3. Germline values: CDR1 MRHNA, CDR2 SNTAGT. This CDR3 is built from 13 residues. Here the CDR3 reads CASSDSDRGGYTF. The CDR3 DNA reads TGTGCCAGCAGTGATTCGGACAGGGGTGGCTACACCTTC.